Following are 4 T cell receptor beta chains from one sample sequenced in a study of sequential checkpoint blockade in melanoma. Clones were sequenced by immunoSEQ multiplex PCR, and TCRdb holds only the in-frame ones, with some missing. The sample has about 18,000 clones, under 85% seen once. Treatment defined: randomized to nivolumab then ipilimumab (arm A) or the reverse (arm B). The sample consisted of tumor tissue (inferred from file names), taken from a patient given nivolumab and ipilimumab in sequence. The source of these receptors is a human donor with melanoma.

The CDR3 region is CASSLHAGGRDTQYF. CDR3 DNA sequence: TGTGCCAGCAGTCTACACGCGGGGGGTCGGGATACGCAGTATTTT. V and J are TRBV6-8 and TRBJ2-3, with 8 bases lining up with TRBD2. V lost 5 bases, J lost 6 bases, and 10 bases stayed unmatched. The CDR3 runs to 15 residues. Germline lookup yields CDR1 MNHGY and CDR2 SAAAGT.

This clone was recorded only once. The CDR3 is CASSLNQADNQPQHF. In DNA form, the CDR3 reads TGCGCCAGCAGCCTGAACCAGGCAGACAATCAGCCCCAGCATTTT. This chain links TRBV5-1 with TRBJ1-5; D unclear. The germline V and J ends were trimmed by 4 bases and 3 bases, with 14 bases remaining between them. Germline V gene lookup returns CDR1 SGHRS and CDR2 YFSETQ. The CDR3 runs to 15 residues.

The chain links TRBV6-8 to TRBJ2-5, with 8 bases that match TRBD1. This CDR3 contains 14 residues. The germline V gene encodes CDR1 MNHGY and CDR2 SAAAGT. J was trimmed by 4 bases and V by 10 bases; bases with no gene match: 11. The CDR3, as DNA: TGTGCCATCGCCCGCGGACAGGGCATAGAGACCCAGTACTTC. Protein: CAIARGQGIETQYF.

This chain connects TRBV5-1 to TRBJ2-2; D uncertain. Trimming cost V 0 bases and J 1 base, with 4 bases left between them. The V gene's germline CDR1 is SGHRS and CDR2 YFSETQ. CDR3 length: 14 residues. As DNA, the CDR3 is TGCGCCAGCAGCTTGGATGGGAACACCGGGGAGCTGTTTTTT. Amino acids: CASSLDGNTGELFF.